The 31 T cell receptor beta chains below all came from one sample that was sequenced in a study of blood T cell repertoires in COVID-19 (dated by TCRdb to 2020 to 2021). Libraries were constructed by the immunoSEQ multiplex PCR assay. This is the immuneACCESS table as TCRdb keeps it, with only in-frame sequences that have V and J called. A part of the clones is gone; compared with another copy, unresolved V genes explain less than half, and the rest is unexplained. This sample is represented by about 28,000 clones; around 87% of them were singletons. The ten largest account for about 6% of the sample. Sequenced input: peripheral blood. Receptors were obtained from a human donor in a cohort sampled during active COVID-19.

The chain recombines TRBV27 with TRBJ2-5; 8 nucleotides align to TRBD2. Germline CDR1 MNHEY, CDR2 SMNVEV (reference sequence). This CDR3 comprises 19 residues. The junction had 13 bases not matched to a gene; V was cut back by 1 base and J by 0 bases. This CDR3 reads CASSLYPSRGGAYQETQYF. The CDR3 DNA reads as TGTGCCAGCAGTTTATACCCCTCACGGGGGGGGGCCTACCAAGAGACCCAGTACTTC.

CDR3 sequence reads: CASSTTWTDSGNTIYF. The CDR3 nucleotides are TGTGCCAGCAGCACGACCTGGACAGACTCTGGAAACACCATATATTTT. The genes are TRBV7-9 and TRBJ1-3, with a tentative D call TRBD1 (6 bases). Germline CDR1 reads SEHNR; CDR2 reads FQNEAQ (reference sequence). There are 16 residues in the CDR3. V lost 5 bases, J lost 0 bases, and 14 bases lay in between. The full variable domain, its missing parts supplied by reference TRBV7-9 and TRBJ1-3, is DTGVSQNPRHKITKRGQNVTFRCDPISEHNRLYWYRQTLGQGPEFLTYFQNEAQLEKSRLLSDRFSAERPKGSFSTLEIQRTEQGDSAMYLCASSTTWTDSGNTIYFGEGSWLTVV.

This clone appeared a single time. J is TRBJ2-5 and V is TRBV18; D is possibly TRBD2 (6 bases). This CDR3 spans 13 amino acids. Germline V gene sequence: CDR1 KGHSH, CDR2 LQKENI. Trimming pared 4 bases from V and 1 base from J, leaving 7 bases between. CDR3 loop: CASSRDFQETQYF. In nucleotides, the CDR3 is TGTGCCAGCTCACGGGACTTCCAAGAGACCCAGTACTTC.

A few counts support this clone. This rearrangement joins TRBV27 to TRBJ2-1, with D tentatively TRBD2 (7 bases). Per germline, CDR1 MNHEY and CDR2 SMNVEV (reference sequence). This CDR3 spans 14 amino acids. V shed 7 bases and J shed 7 bases, with 17 bases lying between them. CDR3 nucleotide sequence: TGTGCCAGCAACCTGGGGGGGCCAAGGAATGAGCAGTTCTTC. Amino acid sequence: CASNLGGPRNEQFF.

The chain has TRBV11-2 and TRBJ1-2; TRBD1 matches 7 bases. V shed 5 bases and J 1 base; nucleotides not matched to a gene: 10. Germline lookup yields CDR1 SGHAT and CDR2 FQNNGV. This CDR3 is 16 amino acids long. Here the CDR3 DNA reads TGTGCCAGCAGCAAATCCGGGTGGGACAGTAACTATGGCTACACCTTC. Amino acid sequence: CASSKSGWDSNYGYTF.

The chain carries TRBV4-1 and TRBJ2-1, with 7 bases fitting TRBD2. The CDR3 has 17 residues. V was clipped by 0 bases and J by 2 bases; unmatched bases: 7. The germline V gene has CDR1 MGHRA and CDR2 YSYEKL. CDR3 protein: CASSQEGSGLAYNEQFF. CDR3 DNA: TGCGCCAGCAGCCAAGAAGGGTCAGGACTAGCCTACAATGAGCAGTTCTTC.

This sequence joins TRBV7-3 and TRBJ2-5, with TRBD2 as a possible D gene (5 bases). Looked up from germline, CDR1 is SGHTA and CDR2 is FQGTGA. The V end was cut by 1 base, the J end by 7 bases, with 10 bases between. This CDR3 region has 13 residues. CDR3 sequence: CASSLSPEGTQYF. In nucleotides, the CDR3 is TGTGCCAGCAGCTTAAGTCCAGAGGGGACCCAGTACTTC.

Written as DNA, the CDR3 is TGTGCCAGCAGCTTAGATACGACGAGGACTGAAGCTTTCTTT. This sequence encodes CASSLDTTRTEAFF. The chain couples TRBV7-3 to TRBJ1-1; unclear D gene. CDR3 size: 14 residues. Germline CDR1 SGHTA, CDR2 FQGTGA. Trimming stripped 2 bases from V and 5 bases from J, with 12 bases between. Full variable domain (missing parts from reference TRBV7-3 and TRBJ1-1): GAGVSQTPSNKVTEKGKYVELRCDPISGHTALYWYRQSLGQGPEFLIYFQGTGAADDSGLPNDRFFAVRPEGSVSTLKIQRTERGDSAVYLCASSLDTTRTEAFFGQGTRLTVV.

In its sample, this clone is medium-sized. This chain uses TRBV23-1 with TRBJ1-1; possibly TRBD1 for D (5 bases). TRBV23-1 is assigned to the ORF class and has an uncertain function. V lost 0 bases and J lost 10, with 21 bases in between. The CDR3 is 16 residues long. The chain's CDR3 is CASSQSAGQDDWLAFF. DNA for the CDR3: TGCGCCAGCAGTCAATCGGCGGGGCAGGATGATTGGTTAGCTTTCTTT.

The chain recombines TRBV7-9 with TRBJ1-5; D call uncertain. Trimming left V 5 bases short and J 4 bases short, with 6 bases between. This CDR3 is 12 amino acids long. Per the germline V gene, CDR1 is SEHNR and CDR2 is FQNEAQ (reference sequence). CDR3: CASSHGNQPQHF. In DNA form, the CDR3 reads TGTGCCAGCAGCCACGGTAATCAGCCCCAGCATTTT.

This chain connects TRBV9 to TRBJ1-5; 10 bases line up with TRBD1. Trimming cost V 1 base and J 5 bases; bases outside gene matches: 18. Germline V gene sequence: CDR1 SGDLS, CDR2 YYNGEE. This CDR3 is 20 amino acids long. In nucleotides, the CDR3 is TGTGCCAGCAGCGTATCAGCCGACCGGGACAGGGGAGTAGGGGATCAGCCCCAGCATTTT. It yields the protein CASSVSADRDRGVGDQPQHF.

This sequence joins TRBV7-9 and TRBJ2-4; 10 bases fit TRBD2. CDR3 size: 15 residues. Germline V gene lookup returns CDR1 SEHNR and CDR2 FQNEAQ (reference sequence). V shed 2 bases, J shed 5 bases, and the junction held 3 bases outside the gene matches. In nucleotides, the CDR3 is TGTGCCAGCAGCTTAACTAGCGGGGTGGAAAACATTCAGTACTTC. Amino acid sequence: CASSLTSGVENIQYF. Variable domain in full (rest from reference TRBV7-9 and TRBJ2-4): DTGVSQNPRHKITKRGQNVTFRCDPISEHNRLYWYRQTLGQGPEFLTYFQNEAQLEKSRLLSDRFSAERPKGSFSTLEIQRTEQGDSAMYLCASSLTSGVENIQYFGAGTRLSVL.

The chain has TRBV9 and TRBJ1-3; possibly TRBD1 for D (6 bases). The CDR3 length is 14 residues. The germline V gene encodes CDR1 SGDLS and CDR2 YYNGEE. V was pared by 7 bases and J by 0 bases, with 11 bases between. CDR3: CASGKGGSGNTIYF. The CDR3 nucleotides are TGTGCCAGCGGCAAAGGGGGCTCTGGAAACACCATATATTTT.

The chain recombines TRBV29-1 with TRBJ1-2, with D possibly being TRBD1 (5 bases). The ends were cut back, 3 bases at V and 1 base at J, with 9 bases in the middle. Germline-derived CDR1 and CDR2 are SQVTM and ANQGSEA. This CDR3 contains 13 residues. The CDR3 DNA is TGCAGCGTTGATTCAGGGATTAACTATGGCTACACCTTC. This encodes CSVDSGINYGYTF.

The CDR3 nucleotides are TGTGCCAGCAGTCCCGAAAACAACGAGCAGTACTTC. This encodes CASSPENNEQYF. The chain employs TRBV12-3 or TRBV12-4 and TRBJ2-7; D unclear. V was trimmed by 5 bases and J by 5 bases, leaving 10 bases between them. CDR3 length: 12 amino acids.

The V and J genes are TRBV4-1 and TRBJ2-2; 7 nucleotides line up with TRBD1. The V segment lost 3 bases and the J segment 8 bases; nucleotides outside the gene matches: 6. CDR1 and CDR2 from the germline V gene are MGHRA and YSYEKL. The CDR3 extends over 14 amino acids. The CDR3 spells CASSQGQFTGELFF. CDR3 nucleotide sequence: TGCGCCAGCAGCCAGGGACAGTTTACAGGGGAGCTGTTTTTT.

This clone showed up just once. The chain uses TRBV7-2 and TRBJ2-7; 10 nucleotides align to TRBD2. Germline lookup yields CDR1 SGHTA and CDR2 FQGNSA. Germline trimming cut 8 bases from V and 3 bases from J; bases unmatched to any gene: 4. CDR3 length: 13 residues. CDR3: CASLSGGDYEQYF. CDR3 in DNA: TGTGCCAGCCTGAGCGGGGGGGACTACGAGCAGTACTTC.

CDR3 bases: TGTGCCAGCAGCAGTTCAGGGGAAGAGACCCAGTACTTC. Translated, it gives CASSSSGEETQYF. This chain links TRBV7-9 with TRBJ2-5, with TRBD1 as a possible D gene (6 bases). V lost 5 bases and J 3 bases, leaving 10 bases between the germline ends. Germline V lookup: CDR1 SEHNR, CDR2 FQNEAQ (reference sequence). The length of the CDR3 is 13 residues.

The chain carries TRBV7-4 and TRBJ2-7, with TRBD2 matching 10 bases. This CDR3 has 18 amino acids. V shed 0 bases and J 0 bases; nucleotides not matched to a gene: 8. The germline CDR1 and CDR2 sequences are SGHVT and SQSDAQ. CDR3 bases: TGTGCCAGCAGCTTAGCGGGGAGTAGCGGGGGGCGCTCCTACGAGCAGTACTTC. The encoded protein is CASSLAGSSGGRSYEQYF.

This chain links TRBV7-2 with TRBJ2-5, with 9 positions matching TRBD2. Germline V gene data show CDR1 as SGHTA and CDR2 as FQGNSA. The CDR3 is 16 amino acids. V lost 5 bases to trimming and J lost 1 base; unmatched junction nucleotides: 8. CDR3 DNA sequence: TGTGCCAGCAGCCCAGGTAGCGGGGGTTCCCAAGAGACCCAGTACTTC. This codes for CASSPGSGGSQETQYF.

V is TRBV5-4 and J is TRBJ2-3; TRBD1 matches 8 bases. The CDR3 runs to 14 residues. Losses at the gene ends were 1 base for V and 6 bases for J; bases not matched to a gene: 4. Germline CDR1 and CDR2: SGHNT and YYREEE (reference sequence). The CDR3 protein is CASSLSGGGDTQYF. The CDR3 region has the DNA TGTGCCAGCAGCTTGTCAGGGGGCGGTGATACGCAGTATTTT.

The V call is TRBV24-1, the J call TRBJ2-7; TRBD1 might be the D (7 bases). The CDR3 contains 15 residues. From germline, CDR1 is KGHDR and CDR2 SFDVKD. Between the trimmed V and J ends, which lost 4 bases and 0 bases, there was a span of 12 bases. The CDR3 DNA reads as TGTGCCACCAGTGAGGCCAGGGGGGACTCCTACGAGCAGTACTTC. Protein product: CATSEARGDSYEQYF.

V and J are TRBV11-2 and TRBJ2-5, with D possibly TRBD2 on 7 matching bases. V lost 5 bases, J lost 2 bases, and 15 bases lay in between. Per germline, CDR1 SGHAT and CDR2 FQNNGV. The CDR3 has 15 residues. CDR3 amino acids: CASSIRGASQETQYF. The CDR3, as DNA: TGTGCCAGCAGCATACGGGGGGCCTCTCAAGAGACCCAGTACTTC.

The chain combines TRBV5-8 with TRBJ1-6; TRBD1 might be the D (5 bases). The germline gives CDR1 SGHTS, CDR2 YDEGEE. CDR3 length equals 16 residues. V dropped 4 bases and J dropped 0 bases, with 11 bases sitting between them. The CDR3 DNA reads TGTGCCAGCAGCCTGGGACGGAGCTCCTATAATTCACCCCTCCACTTT. Its protein is CASSLGRSSYNSPLHF.

This clone has only one observation. The gene calls are TRBV27 and TRBJ2-7; the match to TRBD1 covers 8 bases. The CDR3 extends over 14 amino acids. CDR1 and CDR2 (germline): MNHEY, SMNVEV (reference sequence). Trimming cost V 0 bases and J 2 bases; bases outside gene matches: 0. The CDR3: CASSLSQGAYEQYF. The CDR3 DNA sequence: TGTGCCAGCAGTTTATCACAGGGGGCCTACGAGCAGTACTTC.

Sample share makes this clone medium-sized. CDR3 amino acids: CASSLTTGGLNTIYF. The CDR3 region has the DNA TGTGCCAGCAGCTTAACGACAGGGGGCCTGAACACCATATATTTT. The chain links TRBV7-6 to TRBJ1-3; 10 bases are a match to TRBD1. CDR1 SGHVS and CDR2 FNYEAQ come from the germline V gene. After removal of 2 bases from V and 7 bases from J, the junction contained 5 bases not matched to a gene. CDR3 length: 15 residues.

This chain joins TRBV9 and TRBJ2-5, with TRBD2 identical over 10 bases. Trimming cost V 4 bases and J 5 bases; bases outside gene matches: 11. The CDR3 contains 16 residues. Germline values: CDR1 SGDLS, CDR2 YYNGEE. In DNA, the CDR3 is TGTGCCAGCAGCACCCGGGTAGCGGGGGGCATGGAGACCCAGTACTTC. It translates to CASSTRVAGGMETQYF.

The J gene is TRBJ2-5, the V gene TRBV9; TRBD2 matches 8 bases. Germline V gives CDR1 SGDLS, CDR2 YYNGEE. The CDR3 is made up of 15 amino acids. The J segment lost 4 bases and the V segment lost 4 bases, leaving 9 bases of the junction unmatched. The CDR3 protein is CASSTRGAGSETQYF. The CDR3 coding sequence is TGTGCCAGCAGCACGCGGGGGGCCGGGTCAGAGACCCAGTACTTC.

The V and J genes are TRBV28 and TRBJ1-2, with a possible D match to TRBD1 (6 bases). CDR3 length equals 13 residues. Trimming shortened V by 6 bases and J by 3 bases, and 11 bases separated the two germline ends. The germline V gene has CDR1 MDHEN and CDR2 SYDVKM. CDR3 loop: CASSLQGDYGYTF. The CDR3 nucleotides read TGTGCCAGCAGCCTACAGGGTGACTATGGCTACACCTTC.

This clone has just one count. The J gene is TRBJ2-2, the V gene TRBV11-2; 8 bases fit TRBD1. The CDR3 covers 15 residues. The V gene end was trimmed by 10 bases and the J gene end by 4 bases; junction bases not matched to a gene: 11. From germline, CDR1 is SGHAT and CDR2 FQNNGV. CDR3 protein: CATPVTGGRTGELFF. Here the CDR3 DNA reads TGTGCCACCCCTGTTACAGGGGGGCGCACCGGGGAGCTGTTTTTT.

This clone was observed a handful of times. The rearrangement uses TRBV4-2 and TRBJ2-7; TRBD2 is a possible D gene (7 bases). The CDR3 covers 18 residues. V dropped 0 bases and J dropped 7 bases, with 25 bases sitting between them. Looked up from germline, CDR1 is LGHNA and CDR2 is YNFKEQ. CDR3 nucleotide sequence: TGTGCCAGCAGCCAAGATGGAGGGAACATCGGGGGGCGTCGGGAGCAGTACTTC. It yields the protein CASSQDGGNIGGRREQYF.